The 22 T cell receptor beta chains below come from one sample, sequenced in a study of beta chain features in type 1 diabetes. The entirety of the isolated RNA underwent reverse transcription, so expressed TCRB transcripts were sequenced. Here immunoSEQ multiplex PCR was the method, and the copy in TCRdb shows in-frame clones only, minus some. This sample yields some 230,000 clones, of which roughly 9.6% are seen a single time; about 0.037% belongs to the top ten. Sequencing was performed on naive CD4+ T cells from blood. These receptor sequences come from a woman aged 18 to 35 in good health.

A few counts support this clone. V and J are TRBV15 and TRBJ2-2; 13 positions match TRBD2. Germline CDR1 LNHNV, CDR2 YYDKDF (reference sequence). J gave up 6 bases and V 5 bases, and 9 bases lay outside the gene matches. This CDR3 is built from 17 residues. The CDR3 nucleotides are TGTGCCACCAGCGGGGGACTAGCGGGAACTTCGCCCGGGGAGCTGTTTTTT. Protein: CATSGGLAGTSPGELFF.

The table lists this clone with a few counts. The gene calls are TRBV7-3 and TRBJ1-1, with TRBD1 matching 7 bases. Germline CDR1 is SGHTA and CDR2 is FQGTGA. The CDR3 is 14 amino acids. V trimming: 4 bases; J trimming: 3 bases; junction bases outside the gene matches: 5. The CDR3 region is CASSSRTGDTEAFF. CDR3 in DNA: TGTGCCAGCAGCTCCCGGACAGGTGACACTGAAGCTTTCTTT. The entire variable domain, with the rest obtained from reference TRBV7-3 and TRBJ1-1, is as follows: GAGVSQTPSNKVTEKGKYVELRCDPISGHTALYWYRQSLGQGPEFLIYFQGTGAADDSGLPNDRFFAVRPEGSVSTLKIQRTERGDSAVYLCASSSRTGDTEAFFGQGTRLTVV.

The chain combines TRBV15 with TRBJ2-5; D is perhaps TRBD2 (7 bases). The closer fit of TRBJ2-7 to the DNA end suggests the J call may be wrong. The V gene's germline CDR1 is LNHNV and CDR2 YYDKDF (reference sequence). The CDR3 extends over 15 amino acids. As DNA, the CDR3 is TGTGCCACCAGCAGAGGCGGGGGCGAGTCCTACGAGCAGTACTTC. Encoded protein: CATSRGGGESYEQYF.

This clone was counted many times. The J gene is TRBJ2-7, the V gene TRBV30; D possibly corresponds to TRBD1 (6 bases). This CDR3 is built from 12 residues. Germline CDR1 and CDR2: GTSNPN and SVGIG (reference sequence). V was shortened by 5 bases and J by 1 base, with 9 bases between the two germline ends. Written as DNA, the CDR3 is TGTGCCTGGGGGGGCTCTTCCTACGAGCAGTACTTC. It is translated as CAWGGSSYEQYF.

This clone came up a few times. Other nucleotide sequences in the sample specify the same CDR3. The V gene is TRBV30, the J gene TRBJ2-5; a possible D gene is TRBD1 (6 bases). This CDR3 has 13 amino acids. The germline V gene has CDR1 GTSNPN and CDR2 SVGIG (reference sequence). V was trimmed by 0 bases and J by 4 bases, leaving 9 bases between them. The CDR3 sequence: CAWSVQGGETQYF. For the CDR3, the DNA is TGTGCCTGGAGTGTACAAGGGGGAGAGACCCAGTACTTC.

The V call is TRBV18, the J call TRBJ2-1; 10 nucleotides agree with TRBD2. Germline assignment: CDR1 KGHSH and CDR2 LQKENI. Trimming cost V 3 bases and J 3 bases; bases outside gene matches: 2. The CDR3 runs to 15 residues. In DNA, the CDR3 is TGTGCCAGCTCACCCGAGCGGGAGGGCTACAATGAGCAGTTCTTC. Amino acids: CASSPEREGYNEQFF. Complete variable domain (other parts from reference TRBV18 and TRBJ2-1): NAGVMQNPRHLVRRRGQEARLRCSPMKGHSHVYWYRQLPEEGLKFMVYLQKENIIDESGMPKERFSAEFPKEGPSILRIQQVVRGDSAAYFCASSPEREGYNEQFFGPGTRLTVL.

This clone was seen only a few times. The rearrangement uses TRBV2 and TRBJ2-3; 8 nucleotides match TRBD1. The germline gives CDR1 SNHLY, CDR2 FYNNEI. The CDR3 has 13 amino acids. Germline trimming cut 10 bases from V and 4 bases from J; bases unmatched to any gene: 7. Written as DNA, the CDR3 is TGTGCCAATGGACAGGGAACCCCAGATACGCAGTATTTT. Protein sequence: CANGQGTPDTQYF.

The sample holds a few counts of this clone. The chain recombines TRBV30 with TRBJ1-3; no reliable D call. Per the germline V gene, CDR1 is GTSNPN and CDR2 is SVGIG (reference sequence). CDR3 size: 14 residues. The ends were cut back, 2 bases at V and 3 bases at J, with 11 bases in the middle. The CDR3 sequence: CAWSLAGFGNTIYF. The DNA of the CDR3 is TGTGCCTGGAGTTTGGCGGGGTTTGGAAACACCATATATTTT.

The rearrangement joins TRBV6-5 to TRBJ2-2, with a possible D match to TRBD1 (6 bases). The ends were cut back, 5 bases at V and 6 bases at J, with 7 bases in the middle. This CDR3 region has 12 residues. Germline CDR1 MNHEY, CDR2 SVGAGI. The CDR3 protein is CASSHRAGELFF. The CDR3 DNA sequence: TGTGCCAGCAGTCACAGGGCCGGGGAGCTGTTTTTT.

The gene calls are TRBV11-3 and TRBJ2-3, with D perhaps TRBD1 (5 bases). The germline gives CDR1 SGHNT, CDR2 YENEEA. V lost 5 bases and J lost 1, with 7 bases in between. This CDR3 has 13 amino acids. The CDR3 DNA follows: TGTGCCAGCAGCGACAGAGGCACAGATACGCAGTATTTT. This gives the protein CASSDRGTDTQYF.

This clone was counted a few times. This chain's CDR3 is CASSSGQGGTEAFF. In DNA, the CDR3 is TGTGCCAGCAGCTCCGGACAGGGCGGGACTGAAGCTTTCTTT. This chain connects TRBV5-4 to TRBJ1-1, with 8 positions matching TRBD1. V lost 3 bases, J lost 5 bases, and 6 bases stayed unmatched. Germline-derived CDR1 and CDR2 are SGHNT and YYREEE (reference sequence). The CDR3 consists of 14 residues.

This clone was seen only a few times. The genes are TRBV10-3 and TRBJ2-2; 8 bases align to TRBD1. CDR3 length: 16 residues. Trimming took 0 bases from V and 1 from J; bases not matched to a gene: 1. The germline CDR1 and CDR2 sequences are ENHRY and SYGVKD. The CDR3 DNA follows: TGTGCCATCAGTGAGTCGGGGACAGGGAACACCGGGGAGCTGTTTTTT. Translated, it gives CAISESGTGNTGELFF.

This clone was seen only a few times. The J gene is TRBJ2-5, the V gene TRBV5-5; tentatively, D is TRBD2 (5 bases). This CDR3 has 13 amino acids. Germline assignment: CDR1 SGHKS and CDR2 YYEKEE (reference sequence). Deletions cut 4 bases from V and 3 bases from J, with 10 bases between. CDR3 amino acids: CASSQRTEETQYF. The DNA of the CDR3 is TGTGCCAGCAGCCAACGGACTGAAGAGACCCAGTACTTC.

This rearrangement joins TRBV5-6 to TRBJ1-3, with D perhaps matching TRBD1 (6 bases). Germline assignment: CDR1 SGHDT and CDR2 YYEEEE. CDR3 size: 15 residues. V was pared by 4 bases and J by 4 bases, with 15 bases between. CDR3 sequence reads: CASSPRAGAGNTIYF. The DNA for the CDR3 is TGTGCCAGCAGCCCGAGGGCAGGGGCCGGAAACACCATATATTTT.

This clone was seen a few times. V gene TRBV5-1 combines with J gene TRBJ2-7, with D perhaps TRBD1 (5 bases). Trimming removed 1 base at V and 5 bases at J, with 16 bases between. This CDR3 region has 15 residues. CDR1 and CDR2 (germline): SGHRS, YFSETQ. CDR3 coding DNA: TGCGCCAGCAGCTTGTTACAGGTCGATCACGACGAGCAGTACTTC. Residues: CASSLLQVDHDEQYF.

In this sample, this clone turned up a few times. The chain has TRBV20-1 and TRBJ2-5; TRBD2 is a possible D gene (6 bases). Germline CDR1 DFQATT, CDR2 SNEGSKA (reference sequence). This CDR3 has 11 amino acids. The DNA for the CDR3 is TGCAGCGGGAGTGGAGGAGAGACCCAGTACTTC. As protein: CSGSGGETQYF.

Only a few counts were recorded for this clone. The rearrangement joins TRBV7-9 to TRBJ2-2; D may be TRBD1 (5 bases). V lost 0 bases and J lost 3, with 8 bases in between. CDR1 is SEHNR, CDR2 FQNEAQ, per germline (reference sequence). The CDR3 loop spans 15 amino acids. CDR3: CASSLAGRDTGELFF. CDR3 coding DNA: TGTGCCAGCAGCTTAGCGGGGCGTGACACCGGGGAGCTGTTTTTT.

This clone was picked up a small number of times. The V gene is TRBV6-5, the J gene TRBJ2-5; unclear D gene. Deletions cut 5 bases from V and 2 bases from J, with 6 bases between. The germline CDR1 and CDR2 sequences are MNHEY and SVGAGI. CDR3 length equals 12 residues. CDR3 DNA sequence: TGTGCCAGCAGTAGAACTCAAGAGACCCAGTACTTC. As protein: CASSRTQETQYF.

The V and J genes are TRBV2 and TRBJ1-1; D may be TRBD1 (5 bases). The V gene's germline CDR1 is SNHLY and CDR2 FYNNEI. V lost 6 bases and J lost 5, with 10 bases in between. The CDR3 runs 12 residues. CDR3 loop: CASRGGGTEAFF. DNA of the CDR3: TGTGCCAGCAGGGGGGGAGGAACTGAAGCTTTCTTT.

CDR3: CAWSGGQGAYEKLFF. The CDR3 coding sequence is TGTGCCTGGAGTGGGGGACAGGGGGCGTATGAAAAACTGTTTTTT. V gene TRBV30 combines with J gene TRBJ1-4, with TRBD1 matching 12 bases. This CDR3 region has 15 residues. Looked up from germline, CDR1 is GTSNPN and CDR2 is SVGIG (reference sequence). Trimming removed 1 base from V and 6 bases from J; junction bases left unmatched: 3. The variable domain in full, completed from reference TRBV30 and TRBJ1-4, reads SQTIHQWPATLVQPVGSPLSLECTVEGTSNPNLYWYRQAAGRGLQLLFYSVGIGQISSEVPQNLSASRPQDRQFILSSKKLLLSDSGFYLCAWSGGQGAYEKLFFGSGTQLSVL.

This clone was counted between two and nine times. V gene TRBV19 combines with J gene TRBJ2-1; weak D call: TRBD2 (6 bases). Between the trimmed V and J ends, which lost 6 bases and 5 bases, there was a span of 14 bases. The CDR3 is 14 amino acids. From germline, CDR1 is LNHDA and CDR2 SQIVND (reference sequence). The CDR3 coding sequence is TGTGCCAGTAGGTTCGGGACTGGGGACAATGAGCAGTTCTTC. It yields the protein CASRFGTGDNEQFF. The full variable domain, rest sourced from reference TRBV19 and TRBJ2-1, is DGGITQSPKYLFRKEGQNVTLSCEQNLNHDAMYWYRQDPGQGLRLIYYSQIVNDFQKGDIAEGYSVSREKKESFPLTVTSAQKNPTAFYLCASRFGTGDNEQFFGPGTRLTVL.

J is TRBJ1-4 and V is TRBV18, with a weak D call TRBD1 (5 bases). CDR3 size: 15 residues. V lost 5 bases to trimming and J lost 5 bases, with 15 bases between them. CDR1 KGHSH and CDR2 LQKENI come from the germline V gene. The CDR3 DNA reads TGTGCCAGCTCATCGGATTCAGCAGGGAATGAAAAACTGTTTTTT. Translated, it gives CASSSDSAGNEKLFF.